The T cell receptor beta chain under discussion was sequenced for a study of shared clonotypes between healthy human individuals. The material for each subset, its genomic DNA, was split evenly across several immunoSEQ plates. Assay used: immunoSEQ multiplex PCR; TCRdb lists only in-frame clones, some missing. The sample lists 1.5 million to 2.5 million clones; about 95% were seen once. General study points: Four donors shared approximately 5% of their naive CD4 clonotypes.

As to this clone: No antigen is known for it. The sample contains more than one DNA sequence encoding this CDR3.

From germline, CDR1 is MNHNS and CDR2 SASEGT. There are 15 residues in the CDR3. The V segment lost 5 bases and the J segment 0 bases; nucleotides outside the gene matches: 6. As defined, naive CD8 cells were CD45RO-negative and positively selected for CCR7, with terminally differentiated effector memory CD45RA+ cells excluded. The J gene is TRBJ2-7, the V gene TRBV6-1; TRBD1 aligns across 8 bases. The specimen sequenced was naive CD8+ T cells sorted from blood. The sequence was collected from a man between 18 and 35 years old in good health. As DNA, the CDR3 is TGTGCCAGCAGTACGTGGACAGGGAGCTCCTACGAGCAGTACTTC. Its translation: CASSTWTGSSYEQYF.